The clone carrying this T cell receptor (beta chain) was counted between two and nine times. Antigen specificity is unknown. This entry is derived from a study of cytomegalovirus exposure and HLA in healthy donors. About the research overall: In an earlier analysis, 90 million to 130 million unique TCR beta sequences were found from some 200 million T cells. General observations from the study: Researchers had no immune exposure information except CMV serostatus available. TCR beta chains numbering approximately 150 were designated cytomegalovirus-associated.

V lost 7 bases to trimming and J lost 1 base, with 8 bases between them. Germline V gives CDR1 LGHNT, CDR2 FRNRAP. The length of the CDR3 is 12 residues. PCR amplification relied on 60 Vbeta primers (plus 13 Jbeta primers). Assay: immunoSEQ multiplex PCR; the TCRdb copy retains only in-frame clones and omits some. The data show more than 150,000 clones, with roughly four fifths seen just once and 0.8% held by the top ten. The V call is TRBV12-5, the J call TRBJ2-7, with D unclear. This receptor was obtained from a woman younger than 35 in good health and CMV-seronegative. The sequencing sample was made of PBMCs. The CDR3 protein is CASASGSYEQYF. CDR3 nucleotides: TGTGCTAGTGCTTCCGGGTCCTACGAGCAGTACTTC. Full variable domain (missing parts from reference TRBV12-5 and TRBJ2-7): DARVTQTPRHKVTEMGQEVTMRCQPILGHNTVFWYRQTMMQGLELLAYFRNRAPLDDSGMPKDRFSAEMPDATLATLKIQPSEPRDSAVYFCASASGSYEQYFGPGTRLTVT.